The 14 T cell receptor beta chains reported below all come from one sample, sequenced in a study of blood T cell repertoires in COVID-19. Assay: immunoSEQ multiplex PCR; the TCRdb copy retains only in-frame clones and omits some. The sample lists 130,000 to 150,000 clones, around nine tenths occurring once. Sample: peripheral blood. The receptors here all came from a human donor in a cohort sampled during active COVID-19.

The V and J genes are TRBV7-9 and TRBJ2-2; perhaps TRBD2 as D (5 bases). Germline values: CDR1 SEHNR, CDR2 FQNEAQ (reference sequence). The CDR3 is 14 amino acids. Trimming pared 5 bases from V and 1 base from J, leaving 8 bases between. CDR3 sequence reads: CASSTRGNTGELFF. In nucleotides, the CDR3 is TGTGCCAGCAGCACCCGGGGGAACACCGGGGAGCTGTTTTTT.

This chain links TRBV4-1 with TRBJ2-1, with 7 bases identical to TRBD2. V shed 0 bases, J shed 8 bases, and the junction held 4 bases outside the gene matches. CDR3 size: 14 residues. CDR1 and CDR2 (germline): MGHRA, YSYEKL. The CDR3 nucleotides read TGCGCCAGCAGCCAAGATTGGGGGAGGGATGAGCAGTTCTTC. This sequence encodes CASSQDWGRDEQFF.

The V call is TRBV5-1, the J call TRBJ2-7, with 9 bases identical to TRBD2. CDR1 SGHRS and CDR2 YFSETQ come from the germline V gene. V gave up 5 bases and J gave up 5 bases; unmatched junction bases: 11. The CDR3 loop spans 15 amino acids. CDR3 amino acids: CASRNSGTSSHEQYF. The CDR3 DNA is TGCGCCAGCAGAAATTCCGGGACTAGCAGCCACGAGCAGTACTTC.

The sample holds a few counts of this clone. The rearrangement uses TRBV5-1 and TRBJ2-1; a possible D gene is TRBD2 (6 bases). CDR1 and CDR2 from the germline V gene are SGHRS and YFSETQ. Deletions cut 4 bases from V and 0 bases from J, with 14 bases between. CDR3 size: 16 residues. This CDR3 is CASSGGLLPSYNEQFF. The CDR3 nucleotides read TGCGCCAGCAGCGGGGGACTTCTCCCCTCCTACAATGAGCAGTTCTTC.

The CDR3 loop is CASKRGQGRNQPQHF. The DNA of the CDR3 is TGTGCCAGTAAGAGGGGACAGGGGCGGAATCAGCCCCAGCATTTT. This chain joins TRBV19 and TRBJ1-5; 10 nucleotides align to TRBD1. CDR1 is LNHDA, CDR2 SQIVND, per germline (reference sequence). Losses at the gene ends were 7 bases for V and 4 bases for J; bases not matched to a gene: 7. The CDR3 length is 15 residues.

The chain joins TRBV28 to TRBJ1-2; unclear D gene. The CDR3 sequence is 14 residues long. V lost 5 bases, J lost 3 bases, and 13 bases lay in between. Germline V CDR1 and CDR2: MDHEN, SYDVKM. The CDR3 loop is CASSPRFGDYGYTF. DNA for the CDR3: TGTGCCAGCAGTCCCCGGTTCGGAGACTATGGCTACACCTTC.

In DNA form, the CDR3 reads TGTGCCAGCAGCTTAGGTCTAGCCCGAACGAACACCGGGGAGCTGTTTTTT. It codes for CASSLGLARTNTGELFF. The chain employs TRBV7-9 and TRBJ2-2; possibly TRBD2 for D (5 bases). V lost 1 base, J lost 0 bases, and 12 bases lay in between. The V gene's germline CDR1 is SEHNR and CDR2 FQNEAQ (reference sequence). This CDR3 has 17 amino acids.

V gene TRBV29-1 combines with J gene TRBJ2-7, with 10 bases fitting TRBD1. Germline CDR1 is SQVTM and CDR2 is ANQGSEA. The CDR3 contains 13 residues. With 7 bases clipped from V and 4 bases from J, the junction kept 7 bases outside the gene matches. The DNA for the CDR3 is TGCAGCGCTAAACGGGACAGGGGATACGAGCAGTACTTC. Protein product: CSAKRDRGYEQYF.

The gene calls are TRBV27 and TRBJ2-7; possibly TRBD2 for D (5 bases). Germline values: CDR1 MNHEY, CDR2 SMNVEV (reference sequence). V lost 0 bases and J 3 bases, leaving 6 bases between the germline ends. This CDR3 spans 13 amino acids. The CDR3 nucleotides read TGTGCCAGCAGTTTATCGGAGGACTACGAGCAGTACTTC. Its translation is CASSLSEDYEQYF.

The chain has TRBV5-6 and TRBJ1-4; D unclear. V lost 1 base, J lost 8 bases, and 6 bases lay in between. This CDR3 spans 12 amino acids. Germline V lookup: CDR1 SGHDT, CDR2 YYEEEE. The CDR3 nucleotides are TGTGCCAGCAGCTTGCGAGGAGAAAAACTGTTTTTT. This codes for CASSLRGEKLFF.

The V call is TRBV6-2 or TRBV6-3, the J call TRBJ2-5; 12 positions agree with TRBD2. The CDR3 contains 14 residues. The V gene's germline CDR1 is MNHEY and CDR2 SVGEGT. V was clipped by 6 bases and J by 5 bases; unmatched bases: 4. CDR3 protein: CASRPSGGAETQYF. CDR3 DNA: TGTGCCAGCAGGCCTAGCGGGGGGGCGGAGACCCAGTACTTC.

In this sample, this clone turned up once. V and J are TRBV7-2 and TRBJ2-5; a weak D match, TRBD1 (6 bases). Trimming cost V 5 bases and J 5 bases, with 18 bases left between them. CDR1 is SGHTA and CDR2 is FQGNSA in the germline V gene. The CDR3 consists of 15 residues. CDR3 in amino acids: CASSNAPGADETQYF. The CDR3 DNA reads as TGTGCCAGCAGCAATGCCCCAGGGGCGGATGAGACCCAGTACTTC.

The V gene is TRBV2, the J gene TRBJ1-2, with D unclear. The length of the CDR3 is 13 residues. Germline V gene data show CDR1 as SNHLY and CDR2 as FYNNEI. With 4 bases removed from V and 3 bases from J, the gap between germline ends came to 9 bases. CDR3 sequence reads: CASSAGSHYGYTF. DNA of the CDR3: TGTGCCAGCAGTGCAGGCAGCCACTATGGCTACACCTTC.

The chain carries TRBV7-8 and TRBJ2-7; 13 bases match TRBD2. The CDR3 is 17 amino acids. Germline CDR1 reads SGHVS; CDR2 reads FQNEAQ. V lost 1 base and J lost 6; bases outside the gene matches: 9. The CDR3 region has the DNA TGTGCCAGCAGCTTAGGATTCATGGGACTAGCGGGACTCGAGCAGTACTTC. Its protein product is CASSLGFMGLAGLEQYF. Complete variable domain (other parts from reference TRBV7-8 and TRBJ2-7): GAGVSQSPRYKVAKRGQDVALRCDPISGHVSLFWYQQALGQGPEFLTYFQNEAQLDKSGLPSDRFFAERPEGSVSTLKIQRTQQEDSAVYLCASSLGFMGLAGLEQYFGPGTRLTVT.